These 21 T cell receptor beta chains share one sample of origin, sequenced in a study of OX40 agonist ivuxolimab in advanced cancers. Assay: immunoSEQ multiplex PCR; the TCRdb copy retains only in-frame clones and omits some. The data contain about 68,000 clones, under 95% of them singletons. The source was CD4+ or CD8+ T cells sorted from blood, collected in a trial of the OX40 agonist ivuxolimab. These receptor sequences come from an adult with an advanced solid tumor such as melanoma, head and neck, liver or kidney cancer.

The chain combines TRBV27 with TRBJ1-2; no definite D call. Germline CDR1 and CDR2: MNHEY and SMNVEV (reference sequence). This CDR3 region has 15 residues. V was shortened by 0 bases and J by 5 bases, with 13 bases between the two germline ends. Here the CDR3 reads CASSLSAGFGYGYTF. The CDR3 DNA reads TGTGCCAGCAGTTTATCCGCCGGGTTTGGGTATGGCTACACCTTC.

J is TRBJ2-1 and V is TRBV15, with TRBD2 matching 10 bases. The V segment lost 1 base and the J segment 8 bases; nucleotides outside the gene matches: 5. Germline values: CDR1 LNHNV, CDR2 YYDKDF (reference sequence). This CDR3 has 15 amino acids. CDR3 residues: CATSRALAGADEQFF. The CDR3, as DNA: TGTGCCACCAGCAGAGCCCTAGCGGGAGCGGATGAGCAGTTCTTC.

J is TRBJ2-5 and V is TRBV4-1, with D maybe TRBD2 (5 bases). Per the germline V gene, CDR1 is MGHRA and CDR2 is YSYEKL. The CDR3 is made up of 14 amino acids. The V end was cut by 2 bases, the J end by 4 bases, with 11 bases between. CDR3 in DNA: TGCGCCAGCAGCCAACTGAGCGCGGGAGAGACCCAGTACTTC. It translates to CASSQLSAGETQYF.

The V and J genes are TRBV4-1 and TRBJ1-1, with D tentatively TRBD1 (5 bases). This CDR3 has 15 amino acids. V lost 4 bases to trimming and J lost 4 bases, with 16 bases between them. Germline V gene lookup returns CDR1 MGHRA and CDR2 YSYEKL. Written as DNA, the CDR3 is TGCGCCAGCAGCCCCACACCCACGGGGGGCACTGAAGCTTTCTTT. This sequence encodes CASSPTPTGGTEAFF.

Comments on this clone: At one of its ends the junction is not consistent with the germline gene, which may arise from a read error. The J gene is TRBJ2-5, the V gene TRBV27, with D possibly TRBD1 on 6 matching bases. Germline lookup yields CDR1 MNHEY and CDR2 SMNVEV (reference sequence). The CDR3 is 15 amino acids. The CDR3 region has the DNA TGTACCAGCAGTTCAGGGGACCTCTTCCAAGAGACCCAGTACTTC. Protein product: CTSSSGDLFQETQYF.

J is TRBJ1-2 and V is TRBV6-5; D not resolved. CDR1 is MNHEY and CDR2 is SVGAGI in the germline V gene. Trimming cost V 6 bases and J 4 bases, with 18 bases left between them. CDR3 length: 15 residues. As DNA, the CDR3 is TGTGCCAGCAGCAGATGGATGGACGCAGCCTATGGCTACACCTTC. Protein: CASSRWMDAAYGYTF.

This clone has just one count. V and J are TRBV7-9 and TRBJ1-4; D is unclear. Looked up from germline, CDR1 is SEHNR and CDR2 is FQNEAQ (reference sequence). CDR3 size: 15 residues. V shed 3 bases and J shed 0 bases, with 8 bases lying between them. As DNA, the CDR3 is TGTGCCAGCAGCTTGAACAGTGCAACTAATGAAAAACTGTTTTTT. Protein: CASSLNSATNEKLFF.

In DNA form, the CDR3 reads TGTGCCACCAGCAGAACCGGGACAGGCCTTGAAACGCAGTATTTT. Its protein product is CATSRTGTGLETQYF. The J gene is TRBJ2-3, the V gene TRBV15; 8 nucleotides match TRBD1. Germline-derived CDR1 and CDR2 are LNHNV and YYDKDF (reference sequence). The CDR3 covers 15 residues. Trimming at V came to 2 bases and at J to 9 bases, leaving 10 bases not matched to a gene.

The rearrangement uses TRBV29-1 and TRBJ2-7; 7 nucleotides align to TRBD2. CDR3 length: 13 amino acids. V trimming: 4 bases; J trimming: 1 base; junction bases outside the gene matches: 4. Germline-derived CDR1 and CDR2 are SQVTM and ANQGSEA. For the CDR3, the DNA is TGCAGCGTTGGGGAGGGGCGATCCTACGAGCAGTACTTC. Protein: CSVGEGRSYEQYF.

The rearrangement uses TRBV6-6 and TRBJ2-7, with 7 bases lining up with TRBD2. The CDR3 covers 14 residues. Germline-derived CDR1 and CDR2 are MNHNY and SVGAGI (reference sequence). Trimming cost V 2 bases and J 4 bases; bases outside gene matches: 5. As DNA, the CDR3 is TGTGCCAGCAGTTACGCGGGAGTGATGTACGAGCAGTACTTC. It codes for CASSYAGVMYEQYF.

This sequence joins TRBV7-6 and TRBJ2-7, with TRBD2 as a possible D gene (5 bases). Trimming took 5 bases from V and 2 from J, leaving 10 bases between them. The germline V gene encodes CDR1 SGHVS and CDR2 FNYEAQ. This CDR3 region has 13 residues. The CDR3 loop is CASSPGEAYEQYF. The CDR3 DNA sequence: TGTGCCAGCAGCCCCGGGGAAGCCTACGAGCAGTACTTC.

Only a few counts were recorded for this clone. The chain uses TRBV7-9 and TRBJ2-7, with D tentatively TRBD1 (5 bases). This CDR3 is built from 13 residues. Germline loops: CDR1 SEHNR, CDR2 FQNEAQ (reference sequence). V was trimmed by 0 bases and J by 3 bases, leaving 6 bases between them. In DNA, the CDR3 is TGTGCCAGCAGCTTAGCAGGGGACTACGAGCAGTACTTC. Translating it yields CASSLAGDYEQYF. Full variable domain (remainder filled in from reference TRBV7-9 and TRBJ2-7): DTGVSQNPRHKITKRGQNVTFRCDPISEHNRLYWYRQTLGQGPEFLTYFQNEAQLEKSRLLSDRFSAERPKGSFSTLEIQRTEQGDSAMYLCASSLAGDYEQYFGPGTRLTVT.

The gene calls are TRBV6-5 and TRBJ1-1; possible D gene TRBD1, 6 bases. V was trimmed by 4 bases and J by 0 bases, leaving 9 bases between them. The CDR3 extends over 14 amino acids. Germline V gene lookup returns CDR1 MNHEY and CDR2 SVGAGI. The CDR3, as DNA: TGTGCCAGCAGTTTAGGACAGATGAACACTGAAGCTTTCTTT. Its translation: CASSLGQMNTEAFF.

This chain joins TRBV9 and TRBJ2-2; D is unclear. Germline V lookup: CDR1 SGDLS, CDR2 YYNGEE. The CDR3 has 15 residues. Trimming left V 3 bases short and J 7 bases short, with 16 bases between. The CDR3 DNA is TGTGCCAGCAGCGCTCCCAGTGGTGAAAACGGGGAGCTGTTTTTT. Translating gives CASSAPSGENGELFF.

This clone came up once. This chain uses TRBV21-1 with TRBJ1-2; TRBD1, the table's D call, lacks a check against the DNA. TRBV21-1 is classified as a pseudogene. CDR3 length equals 17 residues. For the CDR3, the DNA is TGTGCCAGCAGCAAGGGAGGACAGGGGCGAACAAACTATGGCTACACCTTC. Residues: CASSKGGQGRTNYGYTF.

The gene calls are TRBV19 and TRBJ1-2, with D tentatively TRBD1 (6 bases). This CDR3 has 14 amino acids. Trimming removed 2 bases from V and 4 bases from J, with 11 bases in between. Germline V gene data show CDR1 as LNHDA and CDR2 as SQIVND (reference sequence). The CDR3 bases are TGTGCCAGTAGTATAAGCAGGGGAGCCTATGGCTACACCTTC. It yields the protein CASSISRGAYGYTF.

A note on this clone: At one of its ends the junction is not consistent with the germline gene, which may arise from a read error. This rearrangement joins TRBV19 to TRBJ1-5, with D perhaps TRBD1 (6 bases). From germline, CDR1 is LNHDA and CDR2 SQIVND (reference sequence). This CDR3 is 13 amino acids long. The CDR3 protein is CASWEGGNQPQHF. In DNA form, the CDR3 reads TGTGCCAGTTGGGAGGGGGGAAATCAACCCCAGCATTTT.

This chain uses TRBV7-2 with TRBJ2-7; D possibly corresponds to TRBD2 (7 bases). Per germline, CDR1 SGHTA and CDR2 FQGNSA. V was cut by 6 bases and J by 4 bases, with 19 bases left in between. This CDR3 comprises 15 residues. The CDR3 loop is CASSLGGGLGYEQYF. The CDR3 region has the DNA TGTGCCAGCAGTCTGGGAGGGGGGCTCGGATACGAGCAGTACTTC.

The V and J genes are TRBV11-2 and TRBJ2-5; TRBD1 or TRBD2 may be the D gene (5 bases each). The assigned J gene may be wrong: the sequence end matches TRBJ2-7 better. This CDR3 contains 16 residues. CDR1 and CDR2 from the germline V gene are SGHAT and FQNNGV. The CDR3 here is CASSSVWDGPLYEQYF. CDR3 coding DNA: TGTGCCAGCAGCTCAGTTTGGGACGGTCCACTCTACGAGCAGTACTTC.

This clone has just a few counts. The chain uses TRBV27 and TRBJ2-7, with 14 bases aligning to TRBD2. Losses at the gene ends were 5 bases for V and 5 bases for J; bases not matched to a gene: 14. The germline V gene has CDR1 MNHEY and CDR2 SMNVEV (reference sequence). The CDR3 totals 18 residues. CDR3 DNA sequence: TGTGCCAGCAGTACGCACCTGTGGGGACTAGCGGGAGACCACGAGCAGTACTTC. It encodes CASSTHLWGLAGDHEQYF.

V is TRBV23-1 and J is TRBJ1-5; TRBD1 matches 10 bases. TRBV23-1 is an ORF, with its function uncertain. The CDR3 is 16 amino acids. Trimming took 2 bases from V and 4 from J; bases not matched to a gene: 5. The CDR3 sequence is CASSQKKGQGNQPQHF. In nucleotides, the CDR3 is TGCGCCAGCAGTCAAAAAAAGGGACAGGGGAATCAGCCCCAGCATTTT.